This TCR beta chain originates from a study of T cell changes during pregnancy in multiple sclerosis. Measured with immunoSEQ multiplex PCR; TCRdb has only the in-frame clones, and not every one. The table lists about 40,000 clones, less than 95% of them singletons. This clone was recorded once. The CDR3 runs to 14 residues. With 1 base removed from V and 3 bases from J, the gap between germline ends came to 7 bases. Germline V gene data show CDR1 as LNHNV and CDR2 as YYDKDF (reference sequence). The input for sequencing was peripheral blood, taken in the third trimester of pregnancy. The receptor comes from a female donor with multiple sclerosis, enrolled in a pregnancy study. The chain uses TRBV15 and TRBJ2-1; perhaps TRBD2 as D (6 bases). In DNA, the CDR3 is TGTGCCACCAGCAGAGGCGGGAACTACAATGAGCAGTTCTTC. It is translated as CATSRGGNYNEQFF.